This TCR beta chain was identified during a study of blood T cell repertoires in COVID-19. About the research overall: The United States, Italy and Spain were the sources of the acute and convalescent COVID-19 samples. Sample material is recorded as cDNA or gDNA derived from T cells, B-cell-depleted T cells, or PBMCs.

Per the original methods: The authors estimated nucleated cell counts from reference gene primer amplification. Some clones are missing from TCRdb's copy, which holds only in-frame ones; the method was immunoSEQ multiplex PCR. D and trimming were read from the DNA, whereas the V and J calls and clone size are those reported in that table. Of a few hundred thousand clones listed, 82% are singletons. From germline, CDR1 is LGHNA and CDR2 YSLEER. The CDR3 covers 16 residues. Trimming at V came to 0 bases and at J to 3 bases, leaving 2 bases not matched to a gene. The sample taken for sequencing was peripheral blood. The chain couples TRBV4-3 to TRBJ2-3, with 11 bases identical to TRBD2. The sequence was obtained from a woman aged 18-29 years with acute or convalescent COVID-19. In nucleotides, the CDR3 is TGCGCCAGCAGCCAAGAGCCTAGCGGGAGGACAGATACGCAGTATTTT. This codes for CASSQEPSGRTDTQYF.